This T cell receptor beta chain was found in a study of blood T cell repertoires in COVID-19 (dated by TCRdb to the early 2020s). Regarding the complete study: Collaborator samples came from the United States, Italy and Spain and covered acute and convalescent phases of COVID-19. The samples were drawn from the first 160 participants of the ongoing ImmuneRACE study and from more than 1,000 subjects provided by 6 global collaborators. The repertoires were released in a freely available public database meant as a resource for research on the immune response to SARS-CoV-2. HLA class I and class II types, where available, came from metadata supplied by the sample provider rather than from assay-based typing. A de-identified subject ID, COVID-19 status, age in years and sex were almost always included in the sample metadata. The material from the prospective study consisted of cDNA or gDNA derived from T cells, B-cell-depleted T cells, or PBMCs. The dataset comprised deeply sampled blood TCRbeta repertoires from subjects exposed to, actively infected with, or recovered from COVID-19.

Trimming removed 8 bases from V and 1 base from J; the gene matches leave 6 bases unexplained. CDR3 length: 14 amino acids, cysteine to phenylalanine. Only the CDR3 region is kept as DNA, spanning 42 bases read in frame from base 1. For CDR1 and CDR2, the germline V gene lists SNHLY and FYNNEI. To note about this clone: This receptor's antigen is unknown. Qualities for individual bases were not recorded, and no much larger clone is one base off.

The paper's findings and limits, for the study overall: How much clinical and demographic metadata was included differed by source and by participant, and the metadata was provided uncurated.

TCRbeta CDR3 regions were amplified from genomic DNA by means of the immunoSEQ Assay, a bias-controlled multiplex PCR. From the authors' description of their analysis: The number of nucleated cells in each sample was estimated from the amplification of reference gene primers within the assay. Sequence reads were collapsed and filtered to measure the absolute abundance of every unique TCRbeta CDR3 rearrangement. For each sample, productive Simpson clonality was calculated as the square root of Simpson's diversity index across productive rearrangements. The table was pulled from immuneACCESS by TCRdb, which kept in-frame rearrangements only. Such tables lose some clones; where checked, under half of the loss comes from unresolved V genes, and the rest has no known cause. The V and J calls and clone size come from that table; D and trimming were worked out from the DNA. The sample table holds more than 70,000 clones, of which around 90% were seen once. About 3% of the sample comes from the top ten.

Whole blood was collected in K2EDTA tubes by collaborating institutions according to the institutions' own protocols. Collaborator samples were shipped for TCRbeta analysis as frozen whole blood, isolated PBMCs, or DNA extracted from either sample type. In this chain, TRBV2 is recombined with TRBJ1-1; 8 bases in the middle match TRBD1. The sequence was obtained from a woman aged 50 to 60 with active or convalescent COVID-19. Source material: peripheral blood. The CDR3 here reads CASGQGRPNTEAFF. The bases are TGTGCCAGCGGACAGGGCCGACCGAACACTGAAGCTTTCTTT.